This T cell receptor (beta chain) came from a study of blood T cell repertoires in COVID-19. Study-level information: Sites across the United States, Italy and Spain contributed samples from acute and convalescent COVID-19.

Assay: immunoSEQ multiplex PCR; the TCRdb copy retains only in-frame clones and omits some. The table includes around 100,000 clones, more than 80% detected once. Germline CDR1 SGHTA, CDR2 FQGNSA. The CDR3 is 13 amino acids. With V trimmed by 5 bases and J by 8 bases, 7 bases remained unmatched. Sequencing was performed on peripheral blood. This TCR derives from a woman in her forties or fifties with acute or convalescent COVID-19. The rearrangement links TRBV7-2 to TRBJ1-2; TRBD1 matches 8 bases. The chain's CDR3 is CASSMDRVGGYTF. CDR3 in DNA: TGTGCCAGCAGCATGGACAGGGTGGGCGGCTACACCTTC.